Below, 7 T cell receptor beta chains from the same sample are listed, as sequenced in a study of spatial heterogeneity in lung cancer. The sample's time point: sample taken at primary tumor resection. Unsorted whole RNA samples from tumor, nontumor lung or frozen PBMC were sequenced. TCRdb re-called the 5' RACE reads with MiXCR, one entry per CDR3 protein. The table shows 3,800 or so distinct CDR3 sequences, with approximately 55% occurring only once. This specimen was PBMCs, taken at surgery. Source of these receptors: a female donor with early-stage non-small cell lung cancer.

Turning to this clonotype: Since it is a stray read in a library aimed at alpha chains, this beta chain has a size that is not meaningful. The J gene is TRBJ2-7, the V gene TRBV4-2, with D perhaps matching TRBD2 (5 bases). The V and J ends lost 1 base and 4 bases respectively, with 11 bases between them. Germline CDR1 and CDR2: LGHNA and YNFKEQ. The length of the CDR3 is 14 residues. In DNA form, the CDR3 reads TGTGCCAGCAGCCAAGCCGGGAACAAATACGAGCAGTACTTC. Protein: CASSQAGNKYEQYF.

For this clonotype: Because this beta chain is a stray read in a library intended to capture alpha chains, its abundance should not be given much weight. The genes are TRBV4-1 and TRBJ2-3, with TRBD2 matching over 7 bases. Trimming took 1 base from V and 2 from J; bases not matched to a gene: 6. CDR1 MGHRA and CDR2 YSYEKL come from the germline V gene. The CDR3 extends over 16 amino acids. The CDR3 reads CASSQAQAGVTDTQYF. The DNA of the CDR3 is TGCGCCAGCAGCCAAGCTCAGGCGGGGGTCACAGATACGCAGTATTTT.

Concerning this clonotype itself: A library prepared for alpha chains yielded this beta chain as an off-target read; its size is of little meaning. The genes are TRBV28 and TRBJ2-1; TRBD2 might be the D (6 bases). The length of the CDR3 is 15 residues. In germline, CDR1 is MDHEN, CDR2 SYDVKM. The ends were cut back, 1 base at V and 7 bases at J, with 14 bases in the middle. CDR3 in DNA: TGTGCCAGCAGTTTATTTACGGGAGTTGCGAATGAGCAGTTCTTC. This gives the protein CASSLFTGVANEQFF. Together with reference TRBV28 and TRBJ2-1, the CDR3 gives the full variable domain: DVKVTQSSRYLVKRTGEKVFLECVQDMDHENMFWYRQDPGLGLRLIYFSYDVKMKEKGDIPEGYSVSREKKERFSLILESASTNQTSMYLCASSLFTGVANEQFFGPGTRLTVL.

Points on this clonotype: Within a library made for alpha chains, this beta chain is off target, and its count is uninformative. This sequence joins TRBV7-3 and TRBJ2-1; TRBD2 might be the D (5 bases). Trimming removed 5 bases from V and 0 bases from J, with 11 bases in between. This CDR3 comprises 15 residues. Germline values: CDR1 SGHTA, CDR2 FQGTGA. CDR3 in DNA: TGTGCCAGCAGCCACGCGGGCGTCTCCTACAATGAGCAGTTCTTC. Its protein is CASSHAGVSYNEQFF.

This clonotype was seen a handful of times. This beta chain turned up in a library designed for alpha chains; as an off-target read, its abundance says little. This rearrangement joins TRBV2 to TRBJ2-7; D is perhaps TRBD1 or TRBD2 (5 bases each). Germline V CDR1 and CDR2: SNHLY, FYNNEI. The CDR3 is 14 residues long. V lost 3 bases to trimming and J lost 4 bases, with 13 bases between them. CDR3 DNA: TGTGCCAGCAGTGATAAGAGGGGCTTATACGAGCAGTACTTC. Translating it yields CASSDKRGLYEQYF.

As for this clonotype: Since it is a stray read in a library aimed at alpha chains, this beta chain has a size that is not meaningful. The chain employs TRBV11-1 and TRBJ2-2, with 7 bases matching TRBD2. The CDR3 contains 14 residues. J lost 3 bases, V lost 5 bases, and 3 bases had no gene match. In germline, CDR1 is SGHAT, CDR2 FQDESV (reference sequence). The CDR3 loop is CASSISGYTGELFF. In nucleotides, the CDR3 is TGTGCCAGCAGCATTAGCGGGTACACCGGGGAGCTGTTTTTT.

As regards this clonotype: A library made for alpha chains picked up this beta chain off target, so its size means little. The chain uses TRBV30 and TRBJ2-1; possibly TRBD1 or TRBD2 for D (5 bases each). CDR1 and CDR2 from the germline V gene are GTSNPN and SVGIG (reference sequence). The CDR3 spans 13 residues. The V and J ends lost 4 bases and 4 bases respectively, with 11 bases between them. The CDR3 protein is CAWTRDGYNEQFF. The CDR3 DNA follows: TGTGCCTGGACCCGGGACGGGTACAATGAGCAGTTCTTC.